The 18 T cell receptor beta chains below were found in one sample sequenced in a study of blood T cell repertoires in COVID-19. Generated by immunoSEQ multiplex PCR, the TCRdb table keeps only in-frame clones and is missing some. The sample carries 95,000 to 110,000 clones, 84% recorded once. Sequencing input: peripheral blood. The origin of the receptors is a human donor in a cohort sampled during active COVID-19.

The chain has TRBV5-4 and TRBJ1-4; 9 bases map to TRBD1. J was trimmed by 5 bases and V by 4 bases; bases with no gene match: 6. Germline V gene sequence: CDR1 SGHNT, CDR2 YYREEE (reference sequence). There are 15 residues in the CDR3. CDR3 bases: TGTGCCAGCAGCCCCGGGACAGGGCCGAATGAAAAACTGTTTTTT. Its translation: CASSPGTGPNEKLFF.

This clone has a handful of counts. V gene TRBV5-1 combines with J gene TRBJ2-7; D remains unclear. The CDR3 covers 14 residues. The V gene lost 0 bases and the J gene lost 9 bases, with 16 bases spanning the gap. From germline, CDR1 is SGHRS and CDR2 YFSETQ. The CDR3 DNA follows: TGCGCCAGCAGCTTGGAGGCCTTCCCTGAGCGGCAGTACTTC. Protein sequence: CASSLEAFPERQYF.

This chain joins TRBV7-2 and TRBJ2-6, with no clear D. This CDR3 is built from 15 residues. The germline gives CDR1 SGHTA, CDR2 FQGNSA. V was clipped by 5 bases and J by 2 bases, with 10 bases between them. CDR3 in DNA: TGTGCCAGCAGCCTCCGAGAAACTGGGGCCAACGTCCTGACTTTC. Residues: CASSLRETGANVLTF. The full variable domain, in which reference TRBV7-2 and TRBJ2-6 provide the parts outside the CDR3, is GAGVSQSPSNKVTEKGKDVELRCDPISGHTALYWYRQSLGQGLEFLIYFQGNSAPDKSGLPSDRFSAERTGGSVSTLTIQRTQQEDSAVYLCASSLRETGANVLTFGAGSRLTVL.

The CDR3 sequence: CASSSDRGPGQPQHF. In nucleotides, the CDR3 is TGTGCCAGCAGCTCGGACAGGGGGCCTGGGCAGCCCCAGCATTTT. The chain carries TRBV7-9 and TRBJ1-5; 11 nucleotides line up with TRBD1. CDR3 length: 15 residues. The ends lost 4 bases at V and 7 bases at J; junction bases unmatched: 6. Per the germline V gene, CDR1 is SEHNR and CDR2 is FQNEAQ (reference sequence). Filled out from reference TRBV7-9 and TRBJ1-5, the complete variable domain reads DTGVSQNPRHKITKRGQNVTFRCDPISEHNRLYWYRQTLGQGPEFLTYFQNEAQLEKSRLLSDRFSAERPKGSFSTLEIQRTEQGDSAMYLCASSSDRGPGQPQHFGDGTRLSIL.

The chain couples TRBV20-1 to TRBJ1-6; possibly TRBD1 for D (6 bases). Trimming shortened V by 3 bases and J by 6 bases, and 18 bases separated the two germline ends. The length of the CDR3 is 16 residues. The germline V gene has CDR1 DFQATT and CDR2 SNEGSKA (reference sequence). CDR3 in DNA: TGCAGTGCTAGTCCCCTGGGGGCGGGTGGTAATTCACCCCTCCACTTT. Translated, it gives CSASPLGAGGNSPLHF.

V usage is TRBV6-5 and J usage is TRBJ1-1; 8 bases match TRBD1. V lost 10 bases, J lost 6 bases, and 13 bases stayed unmatched. The CDR3 extends over 14 amino acids. The germline gives CDR1 MNHEY, CDR2 SVGAGI. As DNA, the CDR3 is TGTGCCACCCTCAGGGGGCGGAATAAGGCTGAAGCTTTCTTT. The encoded protein is CATLRGRNKAEAFF.

This chain connects TRBV3-1 (or the pseudogene TRBV3-2) to TRBJ1-2; tentative D call: TRBD1 (5 bases). CDR3 length equals 13 residues. V dropped 1 base and J dropped 4 bases, with 7 bases sitting between them. In germline, CDR1 is LGHDT, CDR2 YNNKEL (reference sequence). In nucleotides, the CDR3 is TGTGCCAGCAGCCAAGTGACAGCCTATGGCTACACCTTC. It codes for CASSQVTAYGYTF.

This rearrangement joins TRBV20-1 to TRBJ2-7; 10 bases match TRBD2. The CDR3 extends over 15 amino acids. V trimming: 3 bases; J trimming: 3 bases; junction bases outside the gene matches: 8. From germline, CDR1 is DFQATT and CDR2 SNEGSKA (reference sequence). The CDR3 nucleotides are TGCAGTGCTAGTTTAACTAGCGGGGCGGTCTACGAGCAGTACTTC. This translates into CSASLTSGAVYEQYF.

This clone was seen a single time. This chain uses TRBV30 with TRBJ2-3, with 7 bases aligning to TRBD2. Germline CDR1 reads GTSNPN; CDR2 reads SVGIG (reference sequence). With 0 bases clipped from V and 1 base from J, the junction kept 7 bases outside the gene matches. The CDR3 is made up of 16 amino acids. The DNA for the CDR3 is TGTGCCTGGAGTGTACTGGGGACTATCCGCACAGATACGCAGTATTTT. Translation gives CAWSVLGTIRTDTQYF.

The rearrangement uses TRBV5-4 and TRBJ1-2, with 10 bases matching TRBD1. The CDR3 spans 15 residues. The trim removed 3 bases at V and 3 bases at J, leaving 5 bases unmatched. The germline CDR1 and CDR2 sequences are SGHNT and YYREEE (reference sequence). DNA for the CDR3: TGTGCCAGCAGCTCACAGACAGGGGGCGACTATGGCTACACCTTC. Amino acid sequence: CASSSQTGGDYGYTF.

V gene TRBV2 combines with J gene TRBJ2-2; D might be TRBD2 (5 bases). V was shortened by 5 bases and J by 6 bases, with 13 bases between the two germline ends. The length of the CDR3 is 14 residues. From germline, CDR1 is SNHLY and CDR2 FYNNEI. The CDR3 spells CASSRSGIAGELFF. The CDR3 DNA reads TGTGCCAGCAGTCGGTCGGGAATTGCCGGGGAGCTGTTTTTT.

This chain links TRBV30 with TRBJ2-5, with 7 positions matching TRBD1. Germline V CDR1 and CDR2: GTSNPN, SVGIG (reference sequence). V shed 3 bases and J 7 bases; nucleotides not matched to a gene: 11. This CDR3 region has 14 residues. In DNA form, the CDR3 reads TGTGCCTGGAGGGAAGAGGGGGCGCAGGGGACCCAGTACTTC. Protein sequence: CAWREEGAQGTQYF.

The chain couples TRBV2 to TRBJ2-2; weak D call: TRBD2 (6 bases). Germline V gene data show CDR1 as SNHLY and CDR2 as FYNNEI. The CDR3 length is 17 residues. V gave up 6 bases and J gave up 1 base, with 18 bases separating them. The CDR3 loop reads CASRPERRELNTGELFF. The CDR3 region has the DNA TGTGCCAGCAGGCCAGAGCGGAGGGAGTTGAACACCGGGGAGCTGTTTTTT.

The chain links TRBV18 to TRBJ1-1; tentative D call: TRBD1 (5 bases). V was cut by 2 bases and J by 4 bases, with 17 bases left in between. The CDR3 runs to 16 residues. The germline V gene encodes CDR1 KGHSH and CDR2 LQKENI. In DNA, the CDR3 is TGTGCCAGCTCACCATCCTTGCCGCGGAGGGGCACTGAAGCTTTCTTT. Its protein product is CASSPSLPRRGTEAFF.

The rearrangement links TRBV6-5 to TRBJ1-1; 9 positions agree with TRBD1. Trimming removed 6 bases from V and 11 bases from J; junction bases left unmatched: 13. CDR3 length: 14 residues. Germline V gene lookup returns CDR1 MNHEY and CDR2 SVGAGI. CDR3 DNA: TGTGCCAGCAGGGTTCATCCGGGACAGGGAGCGGCTTTCTTT. Amino acids: CASRVHPGQGAAFF.

This clone was observed a few times. The chain couples TRBV19 to TRBJ1-2; 8 bases agree with TRBD1. Germline trimming cut 5 bases from V and 8 bases from J; bases unmatched to any gene: 7. Per the germline V gene, CDR1 is LNHDA and CDR2 is SQIVND (reference sequence). The CDR3 sequence is 13 residues long. The CDR3 spells CASSVQGASGYTF. CDR3 nucleotides: TGTGCCAGTAGTGTCCAGGGGGCGTCAGGCTACACCTTC. Complete variable domain (other parts from reference TRBV19 and TRBJ1-2): DGGITQSPKYLFRKEGQNVTLSCEQNLNHDAMYWYRQDPGQGLRLIYYSQIVNDFQKGDIAEGYSVSREKKESFPLTVTSAQKNPTAFYLCASSVQGASGYTFGSGTRLTVV.

J is TRBJ2-1 and V is TRBV7-8, with 7 bases identical to TRBD1. Germline V gene sequence: CDR1 SGHVS, CDR2 FQNEAQ. The CDR3 is 17 residues long. V lost 5 bases, J lost 0 bases, and 10 bases stayed unmatched. CDR3: CASSGPGTESSYNEQFF. CDR3 DNA: TGTGCCAGCAGCGGTCCTGGGACAGAGAGCTCCTACAATGAGCAGTTCTTC.

The chain employs TRBV6-5 and TRBJ1-1; the D gene is possibly TRBD1 (5 bases). V lost 10 bases to trimming and J lost 2 bases, with 14 bases between them. The germline V gene has CDR1 MNHEY and CDR2 SVGAGI. The CDR3 totals 13 residues. CDR3 sequence (DNA): TGTGCCATCCTCCAGGGTCTAAACACTGAAGCTTTCTTT. It codes for CAILQGLNTEAFF.